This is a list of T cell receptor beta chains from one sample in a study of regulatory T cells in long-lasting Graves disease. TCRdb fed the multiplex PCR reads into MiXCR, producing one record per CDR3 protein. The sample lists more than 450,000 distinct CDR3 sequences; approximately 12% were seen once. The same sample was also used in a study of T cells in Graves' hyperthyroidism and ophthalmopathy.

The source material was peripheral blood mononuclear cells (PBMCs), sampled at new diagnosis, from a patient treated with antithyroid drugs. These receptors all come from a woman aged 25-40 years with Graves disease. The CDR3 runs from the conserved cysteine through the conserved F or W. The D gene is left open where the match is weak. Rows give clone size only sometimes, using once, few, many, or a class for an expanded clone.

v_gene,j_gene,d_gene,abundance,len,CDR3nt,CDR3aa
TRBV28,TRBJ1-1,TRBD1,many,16,TGTGCCAGCAGTTCAATCAGGGGGCTCGTGAACACTGAAGCTTTCTTT,CASSSIRGLVNTEAFF
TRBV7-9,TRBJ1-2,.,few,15,TGTGCCAGCAGCTTTTCTCAGTTGCCGAACTATGGCTACACCTTC,CASSFSQLPNYGYTF
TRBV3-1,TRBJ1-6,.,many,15,TGTGCCAGCAGCCAAGTTATGACGGCGAATTCACCCCTCCACTTT,CASSQVMTANSPLHF
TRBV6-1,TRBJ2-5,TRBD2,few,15,TGTGCCAGCAGGGGTAGCGGGAGGGCCCAAGAGACCCAGTACTTC,CASRGSGRAQETQYF
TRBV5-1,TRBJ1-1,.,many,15,TGCGCCAGCAGGTCGGCGGCACGGATGAACACTGAAGCTTTCTTT,CASRSAARMNTEAFF
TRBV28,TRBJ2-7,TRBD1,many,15,TGTGCCAGCAGTTCGACAGGGGACAGAAGCGGCGAGCAGTACTTC,CASSSTGDRSGEQYF
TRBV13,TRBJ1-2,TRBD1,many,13,TGTGCCAGCAGACGGACAGGTGGTTATGGCTACACCTTC,CASRRTGGYGYTF
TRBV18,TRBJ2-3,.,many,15,TGTGCCAGCTCACCACCCGGACCCATGACAGATACGCAGTATTTT,CASSPPGPMTDTQYF
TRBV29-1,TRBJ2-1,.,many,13,TGCAGCGTTGTTGGCCAGGAAGGCAATGAGCAGTTCTTC,CSVVGQEGNEQFF
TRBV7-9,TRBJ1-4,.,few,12,TGTGCCAGCAGTCTCAAGGAAGGGATAGTGTTTTTT,CASSLKEGIVFF
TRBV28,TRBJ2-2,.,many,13,TGTGCCAGCAGGGTAACGGGGGTCGTGCAGCTGTTTTTT,CASRVTGVVQLFF
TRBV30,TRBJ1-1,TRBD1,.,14,TGTGCCTGGAGTGTACAGACAGGGCGGGCTGAAGCTTTCTTT,CAWSVQTGRAEAFF
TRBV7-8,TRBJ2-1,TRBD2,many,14,TGTGCCAGCAGCTCGGGACTAGCGGGAGTAGGGCAGTTCTTC,CASSSGLAGVGQFF
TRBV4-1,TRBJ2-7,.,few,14,TGCGCCAGCAGCCAAGATCTTGCCGCCCGGGAGCAGTACTTC,CASSQDLAAREQYF
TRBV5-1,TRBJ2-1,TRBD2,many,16,TGCGCCAGCAGCGCGGGACTAGCGGGAGTGGAGGATGAGCAGTTCTTC,CASSAGLAGVEDEQFF
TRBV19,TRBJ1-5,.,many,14,TGTGCCAGTAGTATCTCCGGTTACGGACAGCCCCAGCATTTT,CASSISGYGQPQHF
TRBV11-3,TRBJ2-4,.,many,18,TGTGCCAGCAGCTTAGGACCGACAGGATCCAGAGACAAAAACATTCAGTACTTC,CASSLGPTGSRDKNIQYF
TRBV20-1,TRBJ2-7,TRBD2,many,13,TGCAGTGGGGCTAGCGGGGAAACCTACGAGCAGTACTTC,CSGASGETYEQYF
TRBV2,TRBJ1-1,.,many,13,TGTGCCAGCAGTCTGGACCGGTATACTGAAGCTTTCTTT,CASSLDRYTEAFF
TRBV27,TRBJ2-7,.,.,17,TGTGCCAGCAGCCCCCCGAAGGGGGAGGGGAATCCCCACGAGCAGTACTTC,CASSPPKGEGNPHEQYF
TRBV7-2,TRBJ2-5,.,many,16,TGTGCCAGCAGCTCCCGCCGGAGGGGAGAAGGGGAGACCCAGTACTTC,CASSSRRRGEGETQYF
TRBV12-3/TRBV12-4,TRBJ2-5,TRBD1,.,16,TGTGCCAGCAGTCCAAGGACAGGACGTGGGTCAGAGACCCAGTACTTC,CASSPRTGRGSETQYF
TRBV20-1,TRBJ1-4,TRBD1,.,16,TGCAGTGCTCGACCCCAAACAGGGGCGAAGGGTGAAAAACTGTTTTTT,CSARPQTGAKGEKLFF
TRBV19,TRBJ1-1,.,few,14,TGTGCCAGTAGTATAAGGACTGTGAACACTGAAGCTTTCTTT,CASSIRTVNTEAFF
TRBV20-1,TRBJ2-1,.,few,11,TGCAGTGCTCGGACTAACAATGAGCAGTTCTTC,CSARTNNEQFF
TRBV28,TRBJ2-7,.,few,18,TGTGCCAGCAGTTTACGCCAAGTCGGGACTCAAGGAGCCTACGAGCAGTACTTC,CASSLRQVGTQGAYEQYF
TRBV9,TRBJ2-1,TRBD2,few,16,TGTGCCAGCAGCGCTAGCGGGAGGCCCTCCGGCAATGAGCAGTTCTTC,CASSASGRPSGNEQFF
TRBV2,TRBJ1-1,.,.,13,TGTGCCAGCAGCCCCAACAACAGGGATGAAGCTTTCTTT,CASSPNNRDEAFF
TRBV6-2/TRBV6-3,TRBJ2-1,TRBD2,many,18,TGTGCCAGCAGGACGGGACTAGCGGGAGGGGGGATATACAATGAGCAGTTCTTC,CASRTGLAGGGIYNEQFF
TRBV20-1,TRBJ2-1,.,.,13,TGCAGTGCTAGGGCTGGCTCCTACAATGAGCAGTTCTTC,CSARAGSYNEQFF
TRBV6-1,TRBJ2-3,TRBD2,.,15,TGTGCCAGCAGAAGACTAGCGGGAGGGTGGGATACGCAGTATTTT,CASRRLAGGWDTQYF
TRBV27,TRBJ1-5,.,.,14,TGTGCCAGCAGGGCGGGGGGCCCGGGGGGTCCCCAGCATTTT,CASRAGGPGGPQHF
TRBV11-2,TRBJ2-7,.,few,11,TGTGCCAGCAGCCCATATCACGAGCAGTACTTC,CASSPYHEQYF
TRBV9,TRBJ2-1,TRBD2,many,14,TGTGCCAGCAGCGTAGGGACTAGCGGGAATGAGCAGTTCTTC,CASSVGTSGNEQFF
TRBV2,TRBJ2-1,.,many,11,TGTGCCAGTCATGGCGGGCCCGAGCAGTTCTTC,CASHGGPEQFF
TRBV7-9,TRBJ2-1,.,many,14,TGTGCCAGCAGCTTAAGGCGCTCCTACAATGAGCAGTTCTTC,CASSLRRSYNEQFF
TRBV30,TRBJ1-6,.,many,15,TGTGCCTGGAGTGTTTTGGGGACCCGAAATTCACCCCTCCACTTT,CAWSVLGTRNSPLHF
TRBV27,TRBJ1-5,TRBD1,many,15,TGTGCCAGCAGTTGGGGGACAGGGCGCAATCAGCCCCAGCATTTT,CASSWGTGRNQPQHF
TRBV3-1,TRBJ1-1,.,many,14,TGTGCCAGCAGCCAAGTCGGAGAGAACACTGAAGCTTTCTTT,CASSQVGENTEAFF
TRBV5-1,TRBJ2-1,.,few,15,TGCGCCAGCAGCTTGGGGGCTAGCAATCACAATGAGCAGTTCTTC,CASSLGASNHNEQFF
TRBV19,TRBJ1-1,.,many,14,TGTGCCAGTAGTGGCACGCATCTGAACACTGAAGCTTTCTTT,CASSGTHLNTEAFF
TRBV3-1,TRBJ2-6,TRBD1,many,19,TGTGCCAGCAGCCCCGGAAGAGACAGGGGATCGTCTGGGGCCAACGTCCTGACTTTC,CASSPGRDRGSSGANVLTF
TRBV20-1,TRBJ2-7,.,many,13,TGCAGTGCTCTTAGCGGTTCAAGCTACGAGCAGTACTTC,CSALSGSSYEQYF
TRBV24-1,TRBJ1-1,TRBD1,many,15,TGTGCCACCAGTGATTCGGGCAGGGGGGACACTGAAGCTTTCTTT,CATSDSGRGDTEAFF
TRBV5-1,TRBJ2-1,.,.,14,TGCGCCAGCAGCTGGGGGTCTTCAGGGAATGAGCAGTTCTTC,CASSWGSSGNEQFF
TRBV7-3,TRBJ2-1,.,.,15,TGTGCCAGCAGCTTAACGTTCAGACCGGGTGTTGAGCAGTTCTTC,CASSLTFRPGVEQFF
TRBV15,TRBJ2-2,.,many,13,TGTGCCACCAGGGGGGCCCTTACCGGGGAGCTGTTTTTT,CATRGALTGELFF
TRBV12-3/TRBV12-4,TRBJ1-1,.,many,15,TGTGCCAGCAGTACAACTGGGGCGAGGAACACTGAAGCTTTCTTT,CASSTTGARNTEAFF
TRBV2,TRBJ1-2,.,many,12,TGTGCCAGCAGAGACAATAACTATGGCTACACCTTC,CASRDNNYGYTF
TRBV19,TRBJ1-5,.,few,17,TGTGCCAGTAGTATTAGCGAGTGGGTTGGGAGCAATCAGCCCCAGCATTTT,CASSISEWVGSNQPQHF
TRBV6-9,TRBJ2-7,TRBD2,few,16,TGTGCCAGCAGTTACGGGGGAGCGAGGGGACTATACGAGCAGTACTTC,CASSYGGARGLYEQYF